What follows is one TCR beta chain and its context. Its antigen is undetermined. Amplification of TCR alpha and beta CDR3 regions from RNA used iRepertoire nested multiplex PCR. For one-step reverse transcription and amplification, roughly 95-400 ng of tissue mRNA or PBMC total RNA was used. From the multiplex PCR reads, TCRdb called clonotypes with MiXCR, one entry per CDR3 protein. Here the sample spans some 190,000 distinct CDR3 sequences, around 30% being singletons. The data were obtained in a study of glioma-infiltrating T cells. Study-wide results and caveats: Above-expected tissue-blood divergence occurred in all gliomas, most in low-grade ones. CDR3 overlap between tissue and blood was very small.

Trimming at V came to 5 bases and at J to 5 bases, leaving 7 bases not matched to a gene. This CDR3 has 16 amino acids. CDR1 LNHDA and CDR2 SQIVND come from the germline V gene (reference sequence). V usage is TRBV19 and J usage is TRBJ2-5; 14 positions agree with TRBD2. This TCR was sampled from a human donor with low-grade glioma or glioblastoma, undergoing nonglioma brain surgery, or in good health (not recorded which). The sequencing sample was made of glioma tissue, nonneoplastic brain tissue, or PBMCs (not recorded which). The CDR3 is CASSREGTSGSETQYF. The CDR3 DNA sequence: TGTGCCAGTAGTCGCGAAGGGACTAGCGGGAGTGAGACCCAGTACTTC.